This T cell receptor beta chain was documented in a study of CD8 T cells in ankylosing spondylitis (dated by TCRdb to the late 2010s). Regarding the research as a whole: To find TCR variants linked to disease, the study profiled T cell receptor beta repertoires in ankylosing spondylitis patients and healthy donors. In total, the full study cohort was made up of 85 to 140 healthy donors and 25 to 30 ankylosing spondylitis patients. Peripheral blood samples were taken, and synovial fluid was additionally collected from ankylosing spondylitis patients.

Overall study results and their limits: Blood from ankylosing spondylitis patients appeared to be characterized by a TCR beta motif composed of eight or nine highly homologous amino acid variants. Significant enrichment of the disease-linked clones was reported in matched synovial fluid samples from ankylosing spondylitis patients. Some TCR beta motif variants had previously been reported in synovial fluid and blood of reactive arthritis patients, which suggested common disease-initiation mechanisms. In peripheral blood, the disease-linked clones were found at relatively low frequencies and had a CD8+ phenotype.

This clonotype has more than one count but fewer than ten. Its antigen target is currently unknown. Per-base qualities were not stored, and no clone one base away is much larger. Sequencing instrument: Illumina HiSeq 2500. Quantitative 5'-RACE with molecular barcodes was the method used to prepare the TCR beta libraries. In the source study's methods: Disease-linked TCR variants were identified with a new computational method built on a probabilistic model of VDJ rearrangement. The public sequencing data were trimmed at Q25 with fastp and processed into clonotypes with MiXCR by TCRdb, which kept only in-frame beta chains. Each CDR3 protein gets just one entry, which takes the most common genes and DNA from the rows behind it. Here the V and J calls rest on TCRdb's processing, not on the authors' analysis. Across this sample there are 250,000 or so distinct CDR3 sequences, with approximately 24% seen only once. The biggest ten clones account for around 0.64% of the sample.

V loses 2 bases of germline sequence and J loses 2 bases, and the interval between the two ends is 6 bases. According to the germline V gene, CDR1 reads KGHDR and CDR2 reads SFDVKD. The cysteine opens and the phenylalanine closes a CDR3 of 14 amino acids. Only the CDR3 DNA is retained, 42 bases long and in frame from the first base. The receptor chain draws on TRBV24-1 and TRBJ2-1; the D region may be TRBD1 or TRBD2, each matching 5 bases equally. The sample consisted of blood, either unsorted or a sorted T cell fraction (not recorded which). The origin of this receptor is a male donor with ankylosing spondylitis or in good health (not recorded which). The CDR3 loop reads CATSDSGPYNEQFF. In nucleotide form, the sequence is TGTGCCACCAGTGATTCGGGACCCTACAATGAGCAGTTCTTC.